These 8 T cell receptor beta chains came from one sample sequenced in a study of tumor-infiltrating lymphocytes in primary liver carcinoma (dated by TCRdb to about 2017). Without any cell sorting, total RNA and DNA were co-extracted from approximately 22-30 mg of bulk tissue using the AllPrep DNA/RNA mini kit. Reads for this sample came from an Illumina HiSeq 2500. TCRbeta-specific cDNA was reverse-transcribed from approximately 460 ng total RNA using a constant-region primer and ProtoScript II reverse transcriptase. Construction of the TCRbeta libraries relied on three nested rounds of multiplex PCR, following a slightly modified ARM-PCR procedure. Multiplex TRBV1-TRBV30 forward primers and a Cbeta reverse primer were used in the first two PCR rounds, each of which was run for around 10 cycles. The raw public reads went through TCRdb reprocessing: fastp at Q25, MiXCR clone calling, in-frame beta chains kept. Rows with one shared CDR3 protein collapse into an entry with the most common genes and DNA. The sample table lists 80,000 or so distinct CDR3 sequences, 71% of them with a count of one. Jointly, the top ten make up around 13% of the sample.

The sample comprised liver tumor tissue from sampling region 4. According to the study, the label for this sample's cell subset or site signals: tumor region T4, right-lateral pole. The receptors come from a woman aged 60 to 75 with primary liver carcinoma and hepatitis B virus infection.

With respect to this clonotype: The germline gene is not matched at one end of the junction; a read error may be the cause. The chain employs TRBV20-1 and TRBJ1-5, with D perhaps TRBD1 (6 bases). The CDR3 is made up of 15 amino acids. Germline V gives CDR1 DFQATT, CDR2 SNEGSKA (reference sequence). CDR3 bases: TGCAGTGCCAAGAAGGGGACATTTAGCAATCAGCTCCAGCATTTT. Amino acids: CSAKKGTFSNQLQHF.

About this clonotype itself: Germline is not matched at one junction end, which may reflect a read error. The chain carries TRBV6-1 and TRBJ2-5, with a weak D call TRBD1 (5 bases). This CDR3 region has 15 residues. Per the germline V gene, CDR1 is MNHNS and CDR2 is SASEGT. The CDR3 DNA sequence: TGTGCCAGCAGTGTAAACTCTGACAGCCAAGAGACCCAGTATTTC. Protein product: CASSVNSDSQETQYF.

Note on this clonotype: A single base separates this from a much larger clone, so it may be a read error. The chain couples TRBV11-1 to TRBJ2-1; D is possibly TRBD1 or TRBD2 (5 bases each). The CDR3 contains 15 residues. Germline V lookup: CDR1 SGHAT, CDR2 FQDESV (reference sequence). The CDR3 region is CGSSFQGPLDNEQFF. As DNA, the CDR3 is TGTGGCAGCAGCTTCCAGGGACCGCTGGACAATGAGCAGTTCTTC.

Concerning this clonotype: Likely a read error: the CDR3 ends without its conserved phenylalanine or tryptophan. The CDR3 DNA reads TGTGCCAGCAGTCGAGGGCGGGGAGGCATAGATACGCAGTATCCT. Translated: CASSRGRGGIDTQYP. The chain recombines TRBV28 with TRBJ2-3, with D tentatively TRBD2 (6 bases). V lost 5 bases and J 5 bases, leaving 17 bases between the germline ends. CDR3 length: 15 residues. CDR1 and CDR2 from the germline V gene are MDHEN and SYDVKM.

For this clonotype: Germline is not matched at one junction end, which may reflect a read error. This chain uses TRBV6-1 with TRBJ2-2; D may be TRBD1 or TRBD2 (5 bases each). In germline, CDR1 is MNHNS, CDR2 SASEGT. The CDR3 is 12 residues long. The CDR3 DNA is TGCGCCAGCAGTGCGGTTAGCAGGGAGCCGTTTTTT. This sequence encodes CASSAVSREPFF.

Ten or more counts support this clonotype. This CDR3 reads CASSLGLAGGPAKNIQYF. DNA of the CDR3: TGCGCCAGCAGCCTGGGACTAGCGGGAGGGCCGGCCAAAAACATTCAGTACTTC. The gene calls are TRBV4-1 and TRBJ2-4; 16 bases fit TRBD2. V shed 4 bases, J shed 1 base, and the junction held 4 bases outside the gene matches. The CDR3 sequence is 18 residues long. CDR1 is MGHRA, CDR2 YSYEKL, per germline.

Comment on this clonotype: One end of the junction does not line up with germline, which may come from a read error. The rearrangement uses TRBV13 and TRBJ1-1; no clear D. The CDR3 has 14 residues. Germline V CDR1 and CDR2: PRHDT, FYEKMQ (reference sequence). DNA of the CDR3: TGTGCCAGCATCTTAGGCCGGGTGAACACTGATGCTTTCTTT. This translates into CASILGRVNTDAFF.

The chain recombines TRBV4-2 with TRBJ1-2; D is uncertain. CDR1 is LGHNA, CDR2 YNFKEQ, per germline. The CDR3 has 16 residues. The V end lost 6 bases, the J end lost 5 bases, and 22 bases lay between the germline ends. Here the CDR3 reads CASRQNPGIVGYGYTF. Written as DNA, the CDR3 is TGTGCCAGCAGGCAAAATCCGGGAATCGTAGGGTATGGCTACACCTTC.